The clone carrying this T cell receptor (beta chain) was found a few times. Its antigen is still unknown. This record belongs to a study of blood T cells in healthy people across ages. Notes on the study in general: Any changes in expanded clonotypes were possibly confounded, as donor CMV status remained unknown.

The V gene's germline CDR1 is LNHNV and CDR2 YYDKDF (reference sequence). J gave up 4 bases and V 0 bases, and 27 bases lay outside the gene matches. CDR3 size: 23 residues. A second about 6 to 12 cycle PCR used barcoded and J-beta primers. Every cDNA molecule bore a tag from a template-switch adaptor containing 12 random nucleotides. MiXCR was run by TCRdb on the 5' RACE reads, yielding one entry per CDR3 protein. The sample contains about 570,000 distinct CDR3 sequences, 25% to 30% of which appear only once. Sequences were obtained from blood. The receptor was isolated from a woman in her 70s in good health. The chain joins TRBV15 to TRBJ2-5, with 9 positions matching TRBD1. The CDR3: CATSREDRVLSIKDRGRGETQYF. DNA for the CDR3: TGTGCCACCAGCAGAGAAGACCGGGTTCTTTCTATAAAGGACAGGGGTCGTGGAGAGACCCAGTACTTC.